The 11 T cell receptor beta chains given below trace back to one sample, sequenced in a study of T cells in Graves' hyperthyroidism and ophthalmopathy. It was RNA transcripts that yielded the amplified TCR beta CDR3 regions. Carried out on the TCR CDR3, a first-round RT-PCR used the HTBI primer set. TCRdb fed the multiplex PCR reads into MiXCR, producing one record per CDR3 protein. The sample shows 300,000 or so distinct CDR3 sequences, approximately 17% of them seen only once. Sequenced input: blood. Source of these receptors: a woman aged 60 to 75 with Graves' ophthalmopathy.

A few counts support this clonotype. This chain links TRBV4-1 with TRBJ2-5, with D maybe TRBD2 (5 bases). Germline V gene lookup returns CDR1 MGHRA and CDR2 YSYEKL. The CDR3 runs to 17 residues. The V end was cut by 0 bases, the J end by 1 base, with 15 bases between. The CDR3 DNA reads TGCGCCAGCAGCCAAGACAGAGGGAGACCCACCCAAGAGACCCAGTACTTC. Protein sequence: CASSQDRGRPTQETQYF.

In this sample, this clonotype turned up many times. V and J are TRBV7-2 and TRBJ2-5; no firm D call. Germline CDR1 reads SGHTA; CDR2 reads FQGNSA. This CDR3 spans 13 amino acids. With 5 bases removed from V and 5 bases from J, the gap between germline ends came to 12 bases. CDR3 sequence: CASSQSIRETQYF. In DNA, the CDR3 is TGTGCCAGCAGCCAATCCATTCGGGAGACCCAGTACTTC.

This clonotype was seen repeatedly, ten times or more. The J gene is TRBJ2-7, the V gene TRBV4-2, with TRBD1 identical over 8 bases. The junction had 3 bases not matched to a gene; V was cut back by 6 bases and J by 2 bases. From germline, CDR1 is LGHNA and CDR2 YNFKEQ. The CDR3 has 13 amino acids. The CDR3 spells CASSQDRAYEQYF. The CDR3, as DNA: TGTGCCAGCAGTCAGGACAGGGCCTACGAGCAGTACTTC.

In this sample, this clonotype turned up a few times. V usage is TRBV20-1 and J usage is TRBJ2-2; TRBD1 agrees at 8 bases. The CDR3 runs to 14 residues. Germline loops: CDR1 DFQATT, CDR2 SNEGSKA (reference sequence). Trimming removed 4 bases from V and 4 bases from J; junction bases left unmatched: 5. CDR3 nucleotide sequence: TGCAGTGCTATCGCAGGGGGCTCCACCGGGGAGCTGTTTTTT. This translates into CSAIAGGSTGELFF.

This clonotype has a count of ten or more. The V and J genes are TRBV18 and TRBJ1-1, with no clear D. Germline CDR1 reads KGHSH; CDR2 reads LQKENI. This CDR3 comprises 13 residues. V lost 2 bases, J lost 2 bases, and 6 bases lay in between. The CDR3 nucleotides are TGTGCCAGCTCACCAGTAACTAACACTGAAGCTTTCTTT. Translated, it gives CASSPVTNTEAFF.

Ten or more counts support this clonotype. The chain is built from TRBV28 and TRBJ2-3; 11 bases line up with TRBD2. The CDR3 has 19 residues. Germline V CDR1 and CDR2: MDHEN, SYDVKM. V was pared by 1 base and J by 5 bases, with 14 bases of the junction left unmatched. CDR3 DNA sequence: TGTGCCAGCAGTTTATTTGGGGGGGGGACTAGCGGTCTCGGAGATACGCAGTATTTT. This sequence encodes CASSLFGGGTSGLGDTQYF.

Comment on this clonotype: Possible read error: a much larger clone is one base away. V is TRBV6-1 and J is TRBJ2-1; TRBD2 matches 11 bases. With V trimmed by 8 bases and J by 3 bases, 9 bases remained unmatched. Looked up from germline, CDR1 is MNHNS and CDR2 is SASEGT. The CDR3 totals 16 residues. CDR3 coding DNA: TGTGCCAGCTGCTCTACCGGGACTAGCGGCTACAATGAGCAGTTCTTC. Translated: CASCSTGTSGYNEQFF.

This clonotype appeared a few times. This rearrangement joins TRBV6-2 or TRBV6-3 to TRBJ2-5; no clear D gene. The CDR3 is 11 amino acids. V was trimmed by 5 bases and J by 5 bases, leaving 6 bases between them. The germline gives CDR1 MNHEY, CDR2 SVGEGT. This CDR3 is CASSNTETQYF. The CDR3 coding sequence is TGTGCCAGCAGTAACACGGAGACCCAGTACTTC.

This clonotype showed up many times. This chain uses TRBV11-2 with TRBJ2-1; D perhaps matches TRBD2 (6 bases). Germline CDR1 and CDR2: SGHAT and FQNNGV. V lost 5 bases, J lost 3 bases, and 11 bases lay in between. The CDR3 is made up of 14 amino acids. CDR3 loop: CASSMPGLYNEQFF. CDR3 in DNA: TGTGCCAGCAGCATGCCGGGACTCTACAATGAGCAGTTCTTC.

The rearrangement uses TRBV24-1 and TRBJ2-2; 7 nucleotides match TRBD2. V trimming: 10 bases; J trimming: 6 bases; junction bases outside the gene matches: 10. CDR1 is KGHDR, CDR2 SFDVKD, per germline. This CDR3 contains 14 residues. CDR3 in amino acids: CATRGKGTAGELFF. The CDR3 DNA is TGTGCCACGCGGGGGAAGGGGACGGCCGGGGAGCTGTTTTTT.

This clonotype was seen repeatedly, ten times or more. The chain links TRBV7-9 to TRBJ2-7, with TRBD1 as a possible D gene (6 bases). Germline V CDR1 and CDR2: SEHNR, FQNEAQ (reference sequence). This CDR3 has 12 amino acids. Trimming left V 11 bases short and J 1 base short, with 12 bases between. This CDR3 is CAVGTISYEQYF. In DNA form, the CDR3 reads TGTGCCGTAGGGACAATTTCCTACGAGCAGTACTTC.